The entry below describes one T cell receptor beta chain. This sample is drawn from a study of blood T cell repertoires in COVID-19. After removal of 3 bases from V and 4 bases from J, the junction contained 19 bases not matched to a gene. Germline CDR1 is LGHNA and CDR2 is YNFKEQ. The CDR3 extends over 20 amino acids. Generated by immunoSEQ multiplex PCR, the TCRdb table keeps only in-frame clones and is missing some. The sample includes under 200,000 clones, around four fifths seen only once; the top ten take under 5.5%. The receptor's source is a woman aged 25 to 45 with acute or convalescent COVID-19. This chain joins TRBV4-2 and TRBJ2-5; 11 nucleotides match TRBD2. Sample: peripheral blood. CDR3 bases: TGTGCCAGCAGCCATGGGGTGGGTAGCGGGAGGGCGCCCCCGGGAGAGACCCAGTACTTC. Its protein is CASSHGVGSGRAPPGETQYF.